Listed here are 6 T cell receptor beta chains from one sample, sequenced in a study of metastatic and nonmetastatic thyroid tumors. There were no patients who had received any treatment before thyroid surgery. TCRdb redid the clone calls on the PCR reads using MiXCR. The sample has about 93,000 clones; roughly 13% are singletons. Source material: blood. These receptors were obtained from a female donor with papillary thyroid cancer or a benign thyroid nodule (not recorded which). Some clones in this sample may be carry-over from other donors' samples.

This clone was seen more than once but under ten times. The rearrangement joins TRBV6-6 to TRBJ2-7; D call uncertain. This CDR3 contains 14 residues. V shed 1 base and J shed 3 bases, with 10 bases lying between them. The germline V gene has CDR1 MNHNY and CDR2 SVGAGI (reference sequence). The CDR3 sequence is CASSYLVQCYEQYF. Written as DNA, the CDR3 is TGTGCCAGCAGTTACTTGGTACAGTGCTACGAGCAGTACTTC.

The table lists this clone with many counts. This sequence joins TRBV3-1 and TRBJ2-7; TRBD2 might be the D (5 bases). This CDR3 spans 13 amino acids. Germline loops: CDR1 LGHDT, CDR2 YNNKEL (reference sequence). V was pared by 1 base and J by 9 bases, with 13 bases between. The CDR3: CASSQASNGGQYF. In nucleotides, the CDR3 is TGTGCCAGCAGCCAAGCTAGCAACGGAGGGCAGTACTTC.

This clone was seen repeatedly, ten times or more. CDR3 nucleotide sequence: TGTGCCAGCAGCGTAGGCGAAGCTAATAATTCACCCCTCCACTTT. Translating gives CASSVGEANNSPLHF. The chain links TRBV9 to TRBJ1-6; D uncertain. The CDR3 consists of 15 residues. Trimming stripped 0 bases from V and 5 bases from J, with 9 bases between. In germline, CDR1 is SGDLS, CDR2 YYNGEE.

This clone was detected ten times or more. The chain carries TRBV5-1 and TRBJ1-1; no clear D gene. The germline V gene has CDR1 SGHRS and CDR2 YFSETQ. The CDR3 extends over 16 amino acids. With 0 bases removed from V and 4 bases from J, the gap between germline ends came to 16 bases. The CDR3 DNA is TGCGCCAGCAGCTTGGTAGGGTCCCTGGATACCACTGAAGCTTTCTTT. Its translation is CASSLVGSLDTTEAFF.

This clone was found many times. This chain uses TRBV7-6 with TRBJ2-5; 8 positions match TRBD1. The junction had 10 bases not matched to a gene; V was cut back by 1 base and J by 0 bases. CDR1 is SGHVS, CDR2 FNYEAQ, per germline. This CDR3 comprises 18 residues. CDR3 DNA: TGTGCCAGCAGCTTAGATGGAGTGGGACAGGACTACCAAGAGACCCAGTACTTC. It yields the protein CASSLDGVGQDYQETQYF.

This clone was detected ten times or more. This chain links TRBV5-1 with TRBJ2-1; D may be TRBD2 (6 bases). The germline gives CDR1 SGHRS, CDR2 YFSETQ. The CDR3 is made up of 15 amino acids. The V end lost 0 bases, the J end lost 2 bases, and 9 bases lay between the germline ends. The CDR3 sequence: CASSLEGLTYNEQFF. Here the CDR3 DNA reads TGCGCCAGCAGCTTGGAGGGACTCACCTACAATGAGCAGTTCTTC. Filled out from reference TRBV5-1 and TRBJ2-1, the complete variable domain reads KAGVTQTPRYLIKTRGQQVTLSCSPISGHRSVSWYQQTPGQGLQFLFEYFSETQRNKGNFPGRFSGRQFSNSRSEMNVSTLELGDSALYLCASSLEGLTYNEQFFGPGTRLTVL.